This passage covers 27 T cell receptor beta chains from one sample sequenced in a study of blood T cell repertoires in COVID-19 (dated by TCRdb to 2020 to 2021). Libraries were made using the immunoSEQ multiplex PCR assay. TCRdb retrieved this table from immuneACCESS and kept in-frame rearrangements only. Not all clones are present; in checked studies, unresolved V genes account for under half, and no reason is known for the remainder. The sample records roughly 280,000 clones, about nine tenths of which are singletons. Together, the top ten hold roughly 2.3% of the sample. Sequencing was performed on peripheral blood. The receptors derive from a man aged 50-59 years with acute or convalescent COVID-19.

The CDR3 spells CASSQGADDTQYF. Written as DNA, the CDR3 is TGTGCCAGCAGCCAGGGGGCGGACGATACGCAGTATTTT. The chain is built from TRBV7-3 and TRBJ2-3; TRBD1 aligns across 8 bases. The CDR3 runs 13 residues. Losses at the gene ends were 5 bases for V and 6 bases for J; bases not matched to a gene: 4. Germline V gives CDR1 SGHTA, CDR2 FQGTGA.

The chain links TRBV7-9 to TRBJ1-5; D is perhaps TRBD1 (6 bases). The V end was cut by 5 bases, the J end by 3 bases, with 11 bases between. The V gene's germline CDR1 is SEHNR and CDR2 FQNEAQ (reference sequence). The CDR3 spans 14 residues. CDR3: CASSPGQNNQPQHF. The CDR3 DNA follows: TGTGCCAGCAGCCCGGGACAAAACAATCAGCCCCAGCATTTT.

This clone was detected ten times or more. The chain joins TRBV27 to TRBJ1-5, with 8 bases aligning to TRBD1. The V segment lost 3 bases and the J segment 6 bases; nucleotides outside the gene matches: 1. This CDR3 is 13 amino acids long. CDR1 is MNHEY and CDR2 is SMNVEV in the germline V gene (reference sequence). CDR3: CASSFRGLQPQHF. CDR3 coding DNA: TGTGCCAGCAGTTTCAGGGGGCTTCAGCCCCAGCATTTT.

This clone was counted ten times or more. CDR3 DNA: TGTGCCAGCTTGGACAGGGCTTTTCTAAACGAGCAGTACTTC. This translates into CASLDRAFLNEQYF. The gene calls are TRBV28 and TRBJ2-7; 8 bases match TRBD1. Germline loops: CDR1 MDHEN, CDR2 SYDVKM. There are 14 residues in the CDR3. Trimming at V came to 8 bases and at J to 5 bases, leaving 11 bases not matched to a gene.

This chain links TRBV9 with TRBJ2-1; 9 nucleotides agree with TRBD2. The V and J ends lost 1 base and 8 bases, in that order; junction bases with no gene match: 16. This CDR3 region has 18 residues. Germline-derived CDR1 and CDR2 are SGDLS and YYNGEE. The CDR3 protein is CASSVLHKGGGAVDEQFF. The CDR3 coding sequence is TGTGCCAGCAGCGTACTCCACAAAGGCGGGGGGGCCGTGGATGAGCAGTTCTTC.

The V and J genes are TRBV4-1 and TRBJ1-6, with D unresolved. With 1 base removed from V and 3 bases from J, the gap between germline ends came to 10 bases. Per germline, CDR1 MGHRA and CDR2 YSYEKL. This CDR3 spans 16 amino acids. CDR3 in amino acids: CASSQVSLSYNSPLHF. CDR3 coding DNA: TGCGCCAGCAGCCAAGTGTCGCTGAGCTATAATTCACCCCTCCACTTT.

The chain combines TRBV2 with TRBJ1-1; a weak D match, TRBD1 (6 bases). CDR1 SNHLY and CDR2 FYNNEI come from the germline V gene. The CDR3 is made up of 16 amino acids. Trimming removed 6 bases at V and 1 base at J, with 18 bases between. CDR3 nucleotides: TGTGCCAGCAGGAGACAGGCTACGACCCCGAACACTGAAGCTTTCTTT. Protein sequence: CASRRQATTPNTEAFF.

V is TRBV20-1 and J is TRBJ1-2; no definite D call. The germline V and J ends were trimmed by 3 bases and 8 bases, with 13 bases remaining between them. Germline CDR1 and CDR2: DFQATT and SNEGSKA (reference sequence). CDR3 length: 12 amino acids. CDR3 bases: TGCAGTGCTAGTAGCAGAACCGGGGGCTACACCTTC. It is translated as CSASSRTGGYTF.

This chain links TRBV18 with TRBJ1-2, with unresolved D. Germline values: CDR1 KGHSH, CDR2 LQKENI. V gave up 3 bases and J gave up 3 bases, with 8 bases separating them. The CDR3 extends over 13 amino acids. As DNA, the CDR3 is TGTGCCAGCTCACCCGAGCGGGACTATGGCTACACCTTC. It translates to CASSPERDYGYTF.

This clone was seen only once. The chain has TRBV9 and TRBJ2-2, with TRBD1 matching 8 bases. Trimming at V came to 4 bases and at J to 6 bases, leaving 11 bases not matched to a gene. CDR1 and CDR2 from the germline V gene are SGDLS and YYNGEE. CDR3 length equals 16 residues. The CDR3 sequence: CASSWRSAGGAGELFF. CDR3 DNA: TGTGCCAGCAGCTGGCGGTCGGCAGGGGGCGCCGGGGAGCTGTTTTTT.

CDR3: CASSTWESTDTQYF. DNA for the CDR3: TGTGCCAGCAGCACGTGGGAGAGCACAGATACGCAGTATTTT. V and J are TRBV11-2 and TRBJ2-3, with D possibly matching TRBD2 (5 bases). Trimming stripped 5 bases from V and 0 bases from J, with 9 bases between. Germline V gene lookup returns CDR1 SGHAT and CDR2 FQNNGV. This CDR3 has 14 amino acids.

This clone has only one observation. V and J are TRBV7-2 and TRBJ2-1; 11 bases match TRBD2. Germline-derived CDR1 and CDR2 are SGHTA and FQGNSA. This CDR3 contains 15 residues. Trimming cost V 4 bases and J 7 bases; bases outside gene matches: 6. The CDR3 DNA reads TGTGCCAGCAGCTGGGGACTAGCGGCCGGGAATGAGCAGTTCTTC. Protein sequence: CASSWGLAAGNEQFF. The whole variable domain, filled in from reference TRBV7-2 and TRBJ2-1, reads GAGVSQSPSNKVTEKGKDVELRCDPISGHTALYWYRQSLGQGLEFLIYFQGNSAPDKSGLPSDRFSAERTGGSVSTLTIQRTQQEDSAVYLCASSWGLAAGNEQFFGPGTRLTVL.

This clone was counted only a few times. CDR3 residues: CASSEGWRLKGNDQPQHF. The CDR3 region has the DNA TGTGCCAGCAGTGAGGGGTGGAGGCTGAAGGGAAACGATCAGCCCCAGCATTTT. The chain uses TRBV2 and TRBJ1-5; D remains ambiguous. With 3 bases removed from V and 5 bases from J, the gap between germline ends came to 23 bases. CDR1 SNHLY and CDR2 FYNNEI come from the germline V gene. This CDR3 has 18 amino acids.

This clone was observed a single time. The chain couples TRBV19 to TRBJ2-2; 9 nucleotides match TRBD1. This CDR3 has 15 amino acids. The ends lost 6 bases at V and 5 bases at J; junction bases unmatched: 7. Germline values: CDR1 LNHDA, CDR2 SQIVND (reference sequence). CDR3 DNA: TGTGCCAGTAGCACAGGGGGCAAAGGGACCGGGGAGCTGTTTTTT. It yields the protein CASSTGGKGTGELFF.

The chain has TRBV9 and TRBJ2-2; weak D call: TRBD2 (6 bases). Trimming left V 0 bases short and J 4 bases short, with 10 bases between. This CDR3 contains 15 residues. Germline CDR1 and CDR2: SGDLS and YYNGEE. The CDR3 region is CASSVGGGGTGELFF. CDR3 bases: TGTGCCAGCAGCGTAGGTGGGGGAGGCACCGGGGAGCTGTTTTTT.

This clone has more than one count but fewer than ten. The chain employs TRBV18 and TRBJ2-3, with a tentative D call TRBD2 (7 bases). The germline V and J ends were trimmed by 2 bases and 2 bases, with 11 bases remaining between them. This CDR3 region has 15 residues. From germline, CDR1 is KGHSH and CDR2 LQKENI. CDR3 DNA sequence: TGTGCCAGCTCACCAATGGCGGGGGCCACAGATACGCAGTATTTT. It translates to CASSPMAGATDTQYF.

The chain joins TRBV10-2 to TRBJ2-5, with TRBD2 identical over 7 bases. Germline V CDR1 and CDR2: WSHSY, SAAADI. With V trimmed by 6 bases and J by 4 bases, 2 bases remained unmatched. CDR3 length: 12 amino acids. The CDR3 sequence is CASSRGGETQYF. As DNA, the CDR3 is TGCGCCAGCAGCCGCGGGGGAGAGACCCAGTACTTC.

This chain joins TRBV7-8 and TRBJ1-5; TRBD1 is a possible D gene (5 bases). Germline-derived CDR1 and CDR2 are SGHVS and FQNEAQ. The CDR3 is 14 residues long. The V end was cut by 1 base, the J end by 7 bases, with 11 bases between. The CDR3 region has the DNA TGTGCCAGCAGCTTAGGGGCGAAGGGGCAGCCCCAGCATTTT. It specifies CASSLGAKGQPQHF.

The chain carries TRBV18 and TRBJ1-5; D might be TRBD1 (5 bases). The V end was cut by 6 bases, the J end by 0 bases, with 9 bases between. The CDR3 is made up of 14 amino acids. Germline loops: CDR1 KGHSH, CDR2 LQKENI. This chain's CDR3 is CASSRDYSNQPQHF. The CDR3 DNA is TGTGCCAGCTCTCGGGACTATAGCAATCAGCCCCAGCATTTT.

The chain joins TRBV9 to TRBJ1-1, with 9 nucleotides matching TRBD1. From germline, CDR1 is SGDLS and CDR2 YYNGEE. This CDR3 is 15 amino acids long. The V gene end was trimmed by 2 bases and the J gene end by 5 bases; junction bases not matched to a gene: 7. The CDR3 region is CASSVGDRDSTEAFF. The CDR3 DNA sequence: TGTGCCAGCAGCGTTGGGGACAGGGACTCTACTGAAGCTTTCTTT.

The chain is built from TRBV18 and TRBJ1-6; D call uncertain. Trimming removed 2 bases at V and 9 bases at J, with 8 bases between. This CDR3 has 13 amino acids. The germline V gene encodes CDR1 KGHSH and CDR2 LQKENI. In DNA, the CDR3 is TGTGCCAGCTCACCATTGGGGAGTTCACCCCTCCACTTT. It translates to CASSPLGSSPLHF.

The chain links TRBV7-9 to TRBJ2-7; 8 positions match TRBD2. With 4 bases clipped from V and 3 bases from J, the junction kept 8 bases outside the gene matches. Germline V gene data show CDR1 as SEHNR and CDR2 as FQNEAQ (reference sequence). This CDR3 is built from 15 residues. CDR3 DNA: TGTGCCAGCAGCTCAGGCGGGGGGTCTCTCTACGAGCAGTACTTC. The encoded protein is CASSSGGGSLYEQYF.

This clone was observed once. The chain is built from TRBV5-4 and TRBJ2-5, with D tentatively TRBD1 (6 bases). V gave up 4 bases and J gave up 4 bases, with 14 bases separating them. From germline, CDR1 is SGHNT and CDR2 YYREEE (reference sequence). The CDR3 is 14 amino acids. CDR3: CASSPIQGAETQYF. CDR3 DNA: TGTGCCAGCAGCCCGATACAGGGAGCAGAGACCCAGTACTTC.

V and J are TRBV10-3 and TRBJ1-2; 9 bases fit TRBD1. This CDR3 is 13 amino acids long. Germline CDR1 ENHRY, CDR2 SYGVKD. With 11 bases clipped from V and 6 bases from J, the junction kept 10 bases outside the gene matches. The CDR3 reads CAFQSGQGDGYTF. DNA for the CDR3: TGTGCCTTTCAATCGGGACAGGGAGATGGCTACACCTTC.

This clone has only one observation. The chain couples TRBV5-4 to TRBJ1-4, with D perhaps TRBD1 (5 bases). V lost 3 bases and J lost 11, with 11 bases in between. Germline CDR1 reads SGHNT; CDR2 reads YYREEE (reference sequence). CDR3 size: 12 residues. CDR3 DNA: TGTGCCAGCAGCTCGCGGGAGGGGAAACTGTTTTTT. It is translated as CASSSREGKLFF.

As DNA, the CDR3 is TGTGCCAGCACCCCGGGGGAGCAAGAGACCCAGTACTTC. This sequence encodes CASTPGEQETQYF. The chain carries TRBV12-3 or TRBV12-4 and TRBJ2-5, with D possibly TRBD2 on 6 matching bases. This CDR3 region has 13 residues. Deletions cut 7 bases from V and 2 bases from J, with 11 bases between.

V and J are TRBV19 and TRBJ2-1, with D possibly being TRBD1 (5 bases). The CDR3 is 11 amino acids. Germline V gene lookup returns CDR1 LNHDA and CDR2 SQIVND (reference sequence). V gave up 6 bases and J gave up 8 bases, with 8 bases separating them. CDR3 protein: CASSQGDEQFF. Written as DNA, the CDR3 is TGTGCCAGTAGCCAGGGTGATGAGCAGTTCTTC.